Below, 6 T cell receptor beta chains from the same sample are listed, as sequenced in a study of T cells after yellow fever vaccination. TCRdb passed the 5' RACE reads through MiXCR, listing each CDR3 protein once. The data show around 320,000 distinct CDR3 sequences, with around 11% seen just once and 3% to 4% held by the top ten. Sample: CD4+ T cells sorted from PBMCs, taken 45 days after the yellow fever booster vaccination. These receptors originate from a young man who received the YFV17D yellow fever vaccine.

V usage is TRBV9 and J usage is TRBJ2-7; D call uncertain. Looked up from germline, CDR1 is SGDLS and CDR2 is YYNGEE. Trimming stripped 4 bases from V and 8 bases from J, with 4 bases between. The CDR3 extends over 9 amino acids. In DNA, the CDR3 is TGTGCCAGCAGCCCAAAGCAGTACGTC. Its translation: CASSPKQYV.

The rearrangement uses TRBV12-3 or TRBV12-4 and TRBJ1-5; D unresolved. The CDR3 consists of 13 residues. V dropped 3 bases and J dropped 9 bases, with 12 bases sitting between them. CDR3 DNA: TGTGCCAGCAGTTTGCAAGACGGAGGGCCCCAGCATTTT. Amino acids: CASSLQDGGPQHF.

This clonotype was picked up a small number of times. This chain uses TRBV4-1 with TRBJ2-5; TRBD1 might be the D (5 bases). CDR1 and CDR2 (germline): MGHRA, YSYEKL. CDR3 length: 14 amino acids. The V gene lost 1 base and the J gene lost 4 bases, with 10 bases spanning the gap. CDR3 DNA: TGCGCCAGCAGCCAAGTATTGACAGTAGAGACCCAGTACTTC. The encoded protein is CASSQVLTVETQYF.

The chain recombines TRBV29-1 with TRBJ1-1; 8 bases fit TRBD1. CDR3 length: 13 residues. The V segment lost 4 bases and the J segment 5 bases; nucleotides outside the gene matches: 6. Germline CDR1 is SQVTM and CDR2 is ANQGSEA. DNA for the CDR3: TGCAGCGTTGGGACAGGGCGGTGGACTGAAGCTTTCTTT. It yields the protein CSVGTGRWTEAFF. Full variable domain (rest looked up from reference TRBV29-1 and TRBJ1-1): SAVISQKPSRDICQRGTSLTIQCQVDSQVTMMFWYRQQPGQSLTLIATANQGSEATYESGFVIDKFPISRPNLTFSTLTVSNMSPEDSSIYLCSVGTGRWTEAFFGQGTRLTVV.

This sequence joins TRBV18 and TRBJ1-4; D remains unclear. The germline gives CDR1 KGHSH, CDR2 LQKENI. Trimming removed 6 bases at V and 4 bases at J, with 9 bases between. This CDR3 has 13 amino acids. CDR3 nucleotides: TGTGCCAGCTCTCCGGGGAATAATGAAAAACTGTTTTTT. Protein sequence: CASSPGNNEKLFF. Drawing the rest from reference TRBV18 and TRBJ1-4, the complete variable domain is NAGVMQNPRHLVRRRGQEARLRCSPMKGHSHVYWYRQLPEEGLKFMVYLQKENIIDESGMPKERFSAEFPKEGPSILRIQQVVRGDSAAYFCASSPGNNEKLFFGSGTQLSVL.

In its sample, this clonotype was seen a few times. The V and J genes are TRBV4-3 and TRBJ2-1; no firm D call. The CDR3 is made up of 16 amino acids. Trimming cost V 0 bases and J 2 bases, with 11 bases left between them. Germline V gene sequence: CDR1 LGHNA, CDR2 YSLEER. The CDR3 DNA reads TGCGCCAGCAGCCAAGACGTAGATCCCGCCTACAATGAGCAGTTCTTC. This sequence encodes CASSQDVDPAYNEQFF.